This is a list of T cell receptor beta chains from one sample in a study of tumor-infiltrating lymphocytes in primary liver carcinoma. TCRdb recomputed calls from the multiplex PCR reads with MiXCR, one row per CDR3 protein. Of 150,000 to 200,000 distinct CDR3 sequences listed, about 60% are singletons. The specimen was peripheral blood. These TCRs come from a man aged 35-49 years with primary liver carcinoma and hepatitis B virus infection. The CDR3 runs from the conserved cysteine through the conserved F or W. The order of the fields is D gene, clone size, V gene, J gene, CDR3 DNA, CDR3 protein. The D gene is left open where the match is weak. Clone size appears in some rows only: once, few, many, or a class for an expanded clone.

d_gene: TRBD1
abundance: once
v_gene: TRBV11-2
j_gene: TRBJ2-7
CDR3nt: TGTGCCAGCAGCCTAGGACAGGGGGACTACCAGTACTTC
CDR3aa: CASSLGQGDYQYF

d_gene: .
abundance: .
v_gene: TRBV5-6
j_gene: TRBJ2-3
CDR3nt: TGTGCCAGCAGCCCGCCGCCACCTTCCCCCACAGATACGCAGTATTTT
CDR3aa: CASSPPPPSPTDTQYF

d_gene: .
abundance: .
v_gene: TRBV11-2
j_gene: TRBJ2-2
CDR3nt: TGTGCCAGCAGCACCGGGAGTGCGAACACCGGGGAGCTGTTTTTT
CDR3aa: CASSTGSANTGELFF

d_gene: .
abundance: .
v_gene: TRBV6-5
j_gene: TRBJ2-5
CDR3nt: TGTGCCAGCAGATGGGGTAGGGTAGAAGGGACCCAGTACTTC
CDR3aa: CASRWGRVEGTQYF

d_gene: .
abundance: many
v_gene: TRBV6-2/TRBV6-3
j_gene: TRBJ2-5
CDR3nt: TGTGCCAGCAGCCCCCGAGGCTACGAAGAGACCCAGTACTTC
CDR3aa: CASSPRGYEETQYF

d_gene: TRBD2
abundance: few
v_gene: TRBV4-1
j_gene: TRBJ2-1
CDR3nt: TGCGCCAGCAGCCTCGGACTAGCGGCCTACAATGAGCAGTTCTTC
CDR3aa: CASSLGLAAYNEQFF

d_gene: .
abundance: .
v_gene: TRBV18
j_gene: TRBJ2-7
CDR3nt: TGTGCCAGCTCACGGGGGAGCGGGCTCGAGCAGTACTTC
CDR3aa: CASSRGSGLEQYF

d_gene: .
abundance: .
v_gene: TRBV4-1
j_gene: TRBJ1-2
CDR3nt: TGCGCCAGCATCCAAGACGTCGGACGGATAGGGGGCTACACCTTC
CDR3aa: CASIQDVGRIGGYTF

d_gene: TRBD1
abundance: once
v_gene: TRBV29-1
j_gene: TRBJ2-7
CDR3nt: TGCAGCGTTGGGACAGGGGGCACTGATCCCTCCTACGAGCGGTACTTC
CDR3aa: CSVGTGGTDPSYERYF

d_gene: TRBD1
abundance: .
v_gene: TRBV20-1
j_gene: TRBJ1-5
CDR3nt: TGCGGTGCTAGGGGGCCCCCGACAGGACCCCAGCTCCTGCATTTT
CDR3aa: CGARGPPTGPQLLHF

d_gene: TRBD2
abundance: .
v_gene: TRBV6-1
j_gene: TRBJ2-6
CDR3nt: TGTGCCAGCAGTGAAGTTTTAGCGGGATTAGGTGGGGCCAACGTCCTGACTTTC
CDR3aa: CASSEVLAGLGGANVLTF

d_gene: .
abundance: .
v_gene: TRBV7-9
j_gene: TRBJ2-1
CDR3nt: TGTGCCAGCAGCTTAGCGTTGGCGGCCTCCGGCAATGAGCAGTTCTTC
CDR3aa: CASSLALAASGNEQFF